A single sample is the source of the 6 T cell receptor beta chains below, sequenced in a study of cytomegalovirus exposure and HLA in healthy donors (dated by TCRdb to between 2016 and 2019). Libraries came from the immunoSEQ multiplex PCR assay. The multiplex PCR relied on a mix of 60 forward primers for TCR Vbeta segments and 13 reverse primers for TCR Jbeta segments. TCRdb took this table from immuneACCESS and kept in-frame rearrangements with V and J called. Such tables lack part of the clones; where checked against another copy, unresolved V genes explain under half of the gap, and the rest is unexplained. A total of around 150,000 clones appear in this sample, 79% of them only once. The top ten constitute 6.5% to 7% of the sample. Material for sequencing was PBMCs. All receptors derive from a man aged 35 to 55 in good health and CMV-seropositive.

This clone was counted once. The chain couples TRBV7-9 to TRBJ1-1, with D possibly matching TRBD1 (6 bases). The V and J ends lost 3 bases and 0 bases respectively, with 11 bases between them. This CDR3 region has 15 residues. CDR1 and CDR2 from the germline V gene are SEHNR and FQNEAQ (reference sequence). The DNA of the CDR3 is TGTGCCAGCAGCTTCGGGCAGGGGTTGAACACTGAAGCTTTCTTT. This codes for CASSFGQGLNTEAFF.

J is TRBJ2-2 and V is TRBV15; D possibly corresponds to TRBD2 (7 bases). Between the trimmed V and J ends, which lost 0 bases and 5 bases, there was a span of 13 bases. The germline CDR1 and CDR2 sequences are LNHNV and YYDKDF (reference sequence). CDR3 length: 16 amino acids. DNA for the CDR3: TGTGCCACCAGCAGAGACGAGGGGGGGGAAACCGGGGAGCTGTTTTTT. This encodes CATSRDEGGETGELFF.

The DNA for the CDR3 is TGTGCCAGCAGTTCCGGATCAGGGGCAGGAACTGAAGCTTTCTTT. Protein: CASSSGSGAGTEAFF. The chain uses TRBV28 and TRBJ1-1; a possible D gene is TRBD1 (6 bases). Germline CDR1 MDHEN, CDR2 SYDVKM. V was cut by 4 bases and J by 5 bases, with 17 bases left in between. The CDR3 is 15 amino acids.

The table lists this clone with a count of one. The chain uses TRBV23-1 and TRBJ1-5, with D tentatively TRBD1 (6 bases). TRBV23-1 is noted as an ORF with a role that remains uncertain. The V and J ends lost 2 bases and 7 bases respectively, with 12 bases between them. The CDR3 runs 14 residues. The CDR3 loop reads CASSQQGLRQPQHF. The CDR3 bases are TGCGCCAGCAGTCAACAGGGGCTGAGGCAGCCCCAGCATTTT.

Remarks on this clone: Relative to the germline gene, one junction end is altered; a read error may explain this. The chain uses TRBV7-7 and TRBJ2-3; 11 bases map to TRBD2. Per germline, CDR1 SSHAT and CDR2 FNYEAQ (reference sequence). The CDR3 runs 15 residues. The CDR3 coding sequence is TGTGCTAGCAGCTTAGCGGGAGGGCCCACAGATACGCAGTATTTT. Its protein is CASSLAGGPTDTQYF.

This clone appeared a single time. The chain employs TRBV6-1 and TRBJ1-2; D perhaps matches TRBD1 (6 bases). The length of the CDR3 is 14 residues. Trimming took 4 bases from V and 4 from J, leaving 13 bases between them. The germline gives CDR1 MNHNS, CDR2 SASEGT. The CDR3 sequence: CASSADSEIYGYTF. CDR3 bases: TGTGCCAGCAGTGCGGACAGTGAAATCTATGGCTACACCTTC.